These 20 T cell receptor beta chains originate from one sample sequenced in a study of blood T cell repertoires in COVID-19. TCRdb's table, derived via immunoSEQ multiplex PCR, lists solely in-frame clones and lacks some. This table holds some 160,000 clones, roughly 84% found once. Sequencing input: PBMCs or T cells enriched from blood (not recorded which). The receptors here all came from a woman between 45 and 60 years old who had recovered from COVID-19.

The V and J genes are TRBV3-1 (or the pseudogene TRBV3-2) and TRBJ1-2, with D possibly matching TRBD1 (6 bases). Germline V CDR1 and CDR2: LGHDT, YNNKEL (reference sequence). Trimming took 0 bases from V and 8 from J, leaving 16 bases between them. The CDR3 sequence is 15 residues long. The CDR3 DNA is TGTGCCAGCAGCCAAGATGGCGGGGGGCTCAAGGGCTACACCTTC. It encodes CASSQDGGGLKGYTF.

The gene calls are TRBV6-2 or TRBV6-3 and TRBJ2-7, with 8 bases lining up with TRBD2. The CDR3 has 16 amino acids. J lost 0 bases, V lost 4 bases, and 8 bases had no gene match. CDR1 and CDR2 (germline): MNHEY, SVGEGT. The CDR3 reads CASSSPPSGSSYEQYF. The CDR3 DNA reads as TGTGCCAGCAGTTCCCCCCCGAGCGGGAGCTCCTACGAGCAGTACTTC.

V gene TRBV7-9 combines with J gene TRBJ2-3; no reliable D call. Trimming removed 5 bases at V and 4 bases at J, with 19 bases between. Germline V gene data show CDR1 as SEHNR and CDR2 as FQNEAQ (reference sequence). The CDR3 is made up of 16 amino acids. The CDR3 protein is CASSVAAPARPDTQYF. DNA for the CDR3: TGTGCCAGCAGCGTGGCCGCGCCGGCCAGGCCAGATACGCAGTATTTT.

The chain employs TRBV7-9 and TRBJ1-5; 7 nucleotides align to TRBD1. The V gene's germline CDR1 is SEHNR and CDR2 FQNEAQ (reference sequence). V was pared by 5 bases and J by 6 bases, with 7 bases of the junction left unmatched. The CDR3 is made up of 14 amino acids. The CDR3 loop reads CASSQDRNVQPQHF. For the CDR3, the DNA is TGTGCCAGCAGCCAGGACAGGAACGTTCAGCCCCAGCATTTT.

The rearrangement links TRBV29-1 to TRBJ1-2, with D unresolved. In germline, CDR1 is SQVTM, CDR2 ANQGSEA. This CDR3 has 12 amino acids. The germline V and J ends were trimmed by 6 bases and 4 bases, with 12 bases remaining between them. The CDR3 here is CSVARGSYGYTF. The CDR3, as DNA: TGCAGCGTGGCACGGGGTAGCTATGGCTACACCTTC.

The rearrangement joins TRBV3-1 (or the pseudogene TRBV3-2) to TRBJ2-7; D uncertain. This CDR3 region has 14 residues. Germline V CDR1 and CDR2: LGHDT, YNNKEL (reference sequence). Deletions cut 1 base from V and 4 bases from J, with 11 bases between. The CDR3 coding sequence is TGTGCCAGCAGCCAAGGATCAGGTTCTTACGAGCAGTACTTC. This gives the protein CASSQGSGSYEQYF.

The chain carries TRBV5-4 and TRBJ2-7; a possible D gene is TRBD1 (5 bases). Trimming took off 4 bases at V and 3 bases at J, with 8 bases between the two ends. This CDR3 has 12 residues. In germline, CDR1 is SGHNT, CDR2 YYREEE (reference sequence). CDR3 nucleotide sequence: TGTGCCAGCAGCGCCGACAGCTACGAGCAGTACTTC. Translation gives CASSADSYEQYF.

The chain has TRBV5-6 and TRBJ2-7, with D perhaps TRBD1 (5 bases). Germline V CDR1 and CDR2: SGHDT, YYEEEE. Trimming stripped 1 base from V and 4 bases from J, with 15 bases between. This CDR3 has 15 amino acids. This chain's CDR3 is CASSLSVRPGYEQYF. Written as DNA, the CDR3 is TGTGCCAGCAGCTTGTCTGTGCGCCCAGGGTACGAGCAGTACTTC.

The V call is TRBV6-5, the J call TRBJ1-2, with a possible D match to TRBD1 (5 bases). The CDR3 runs to 13 residues. Germline CDR1 MNHEY, CDR2 SVGAGI. With 0 bases removed from V and 8 bases from J, the gap between germline ends came to 10 bases. DNA for the CDR3: TGTGCCAGCAGTTACTCCGGGACTTGGGGCTACACCTTC. This sequence encodes CASSYSGTWGYTF.

This clone has only a few counts. The chain joins TRBV6-5 to TRBJ1-5; weak D call: TRBD1 (5 bases). In germline, CDR1 is MNHEY, CDR2 SVGAGI. The V and J ends lost 2 bases and 8 bases respectively, with 10 bases between them. The CDR3 contains 13 residues. CDR3 sequence: CASSYAGREPQHF. The DNA of the CDR3 is TGTGCCAGCAGTTACGCAGGGAGGGAGCCCCAGCATTTT.

DNA of the CDR3: TGTGCCAGCAGCGCCGGGGGGCCAAGGGCCTCCTACGAGCAGTACTTC. It codes for CASSAGGPRASYEQYF. This chain connects TRBV11-3 to TRBJ2-7; D possibly corresponds to TRBD2 (7 bases). V lost 5 bases, J lost 0 bases, and 17 bases lay in between. Germline loops: CDR1 SGHNT, CDR2 YENEEA. This CDR3 is 16 amino acids long.

Here the CDR3 DNA reads TGCGCCAGCAGCCTCCCGGGGAGTTCCTACAATGAGCAGTTCTTC. Its protein is CASSLPGSSYNEQFF. This sequence joins TRBV5-1 and TRBJ2-1; tentative D call: TRBD2 (5 bases). CDR1 SGHRS and CDR2 YFSETQ come from the germline V gene. The V end was cut by 4 bases, the J end by 1 base, with 12 bases between. The CDR3 covers 15 residues. The full variable domain, rest sourced from reference TRBV5-1 and TRBJ2-1, is KAGVTQTPRYLIKTRGQQVTLSCSPISGHRSVSWYQQTPGQGLQFLFEYFSETQRNKGNFPGRFSGRQFSNSRSEMNVSTLELGDSALYLCASSLPGSSYNEQFFGPGTRLTVL.

This chain joins TRBV4-2 and TRBJ2-5; TRBD2 matches 8 bases. Germline CDR1 and CDR2: LGHNA and YNFKEQ. V dropped 1 base and J dropped 5; count of bases not matched to a gene: 12. The CDR3 runs 17 residues. The CDR3 protein is CASSQGVPSSGGETQYF. The CDR3 region has the DNA TGTGCCAGCAGCCAAGGGGTCCCTAGCTCGGGGGGGGAGACCCAGTACTTC.

This clone has only a few counts. The chain couples TRBV2 to TRBJ1-6; 8 nucleotides match TRBD1. CDR1 and CDR2 from the germline V gene are SNHLY and FYNNEI. The V segment lost 5 bases and the J segment 7 bases; nucleotides outside the gene matches: 1. The CDR3 runs to 13 residues. This chain's CDR3 is CASSRQGNSPLHF. DNA for the CDR3: TGTGCCAGCAGTCGACAGGGGAATTCACCCCTCCACTTT.

The chain employs TRBV5-1 and TRBJ1-4; tentatively, D is TRBD1 (5 bases). The CDR3 covers 15 residues. Germline V CDR1 and CDR2: SGHRS, YFSETQ. Trimming removed 7 bases at V and 8 bases at J, with 21 bases between. CDR3 nucleotides: TGCGCCAGCCATAACCCCGGGACTGGGAGGGAAAAACTGTTTTTT. It translates to CASHNPGTGREKLFF. The entire variable domain, with the rest obtained from reference TRBV5-1 and TRBJ1-4, is as follows: KAGVTQTPRYLIKTRGQQVTLSCSPISGHRSVSWYQQTPGQGLQFLFEYFSETQRNKGNFPGRFSGRQFSNSRSEMNVSTLELGDSALYLCASHNPGTGREKLFFGSGTQLSVL.

This clone was found once. The chain has TRBV18 and TRBJ1-1; D remains unclear. V was trimmed by 3 bases and J by 0 bases, leaving 14 bases between them. This CDR3 is built from 16 residues. The germline V gene has CDR1 KGHSH and CDR2 LQKENI. CDR3 protein: CASSPAGLAMNTEAFF. CDR3 nucleotides: TGTGCCAGCTCACCTGCTGGACTCGCGATGAACACTGAAGCTTTCTTT.

The chain uses TRBV5-1 and TRBJ2-5, with 8 bases identical to TRBD2. This CDR3 contains 15 residues. Per germline, CDR1 SGHRS and CDR2 YFSETQ. Trimming at V came to 4 bases and at J to 2 bases, leaving 7 bases not matched to a gene. CDR3 sequence: CASSLSGRKQETQYF. The CDR3 DNA reads as TGCGCCAGCAGCCTAAGCGGGAGAAAACAAGAGACCCAGTACTTC.

The chain recombines TRBV4-3 with TRBJ1-1; 9 bases are shared with TRBD1. Germline V gives CDR1 LGHNA, CDR2 YSLEER. The ends lost 1 base at V and 5 bases at J; junction bases unmatched: 5. The CDR3 loop spans 15 amino acids. CDR3 DNA: TGCGCCAGCAGCCAAGGACAGGGGGGACGGACTGAAGCTTTCTTT. It is translated as CASSQGQGGRTEAFF.

The CDR3 here is CASRGFMGGDTQYF. CDR3 sequence (DNA): TGTGCCAGCAGAGGGTTTATGGGGGGAGATACGCAGTATTTT. The genes are TRBV25-1 and TRBJ2-3, with D maybe TRBD2 (6 bases). The CDR3 is made up of 14 amino acids. The germline CDR1 and CDR2 sequences are MGHDK and SYGVNS. With 6 bases removed from V and 5 bases from J, the gap between germline ends came to 15 bases.

This clone has only a few counts. V and J are TRBV14 and TRBJ2-1; D not resolved. CDR1 and CDR2 from the germline V gene are SGHDN and FVKESK. The CDR3 covers 13 residues. With 0 bases removed from V and 15 bases from J, the gap between germline ends came to 15 bases. The CDR3 here is CASSQDWQSGMFF. The CDR3 DNA is TGTGCCAGCAGCCAAGACTGGCAGTCAGGAATGTTCTTC.